Listed below are T cell receptor beta chains from one sample, sequenced in a study of shared clonotypes between healthy human individuals. Profiled with immunoSEQ multiplex PCR; TCRdb holds only in-frame clones, not every one. The data show 1.5 million to 2.5 million clones, with about 95% seen just once and roughly 1.2% held by the top ten. Sequenced: naive CD8+ T cells sorted from blood. The source is a man aged 18 to 30 in good health. The CDR3 runs from the conserved cysteine through the conserved F or W. A D gene is named only where the DNA matches it firmly. The listing skips clone size in some rows; elsewhere it reads once, few, many or a size class.

>TRBJ2-7|NA|TRBD2|TRBV4-3
CASSQGAGPSYEQYF
TGCGCCAGCAGCCAAGGAGCGGGACCGTCCTACGAGCAGTACTTC
>TRBJ2-5|NA|NA|TRBV10-2
CASSEDRSLQETQYF
TGCGCCAGCAGTGAGGATAGATCACTCCAAGAGACCCAGTACTTC
>TRBJ2-1|NA|NA|TRBV6-4
CASSDGYNEQFF
TGTGCCAGCAGTGACGGTTACAATGAGCAGTTCTTC
>TRBJ2-2|NA|NA|TRBV19
CASLTRTGGPGELFF
TGTGCCAGTCTGACTCGGACCGGGGGCCCCGGGGAGCTGTTTTTT
>TRBJ2-3|NA|NA|TRBV7-6
CASSLALGGYTDTQYF
TGTGCCAGCAGCTTAGCGTTGGGAGGTTACACAGATACGCAGTATTTT
>TRBJ2-1|NA|NA|TRBV2
CASSEWLADSDEQFF
TGTGCCAGCAGTGAATGGTTAGCCGATTCGGATGAGCAGTTCTTC
>TRBJ2-1|NA|TRBD1|TRBV9
CASSVADRVNEQFF
TGTGCCAGCAGCGTAGCCGACAGGGTAAATGAGCAGTTCTTC
>TRBJ1-4|NA|NA|TRBV11-2
CASSFFAGPEKLFF
TGTGCCAGCAGCTTTTTTGCAGGGCCCGAAAAACTGTTTTTT
>TRBJ2-7|NA|NA|TRBV29-1
CSVDAGRGEQYF
TGCAGCGTTGACGCCGGGCGAGGCGAGCAGTACTTC
>TRBJ1-3|once|TRBD1|TRBV6-5
CASSMTGEGNTIYF
TGTGCCAGCAGTATGACAGGGGAGGGAAACACCATATATTTT